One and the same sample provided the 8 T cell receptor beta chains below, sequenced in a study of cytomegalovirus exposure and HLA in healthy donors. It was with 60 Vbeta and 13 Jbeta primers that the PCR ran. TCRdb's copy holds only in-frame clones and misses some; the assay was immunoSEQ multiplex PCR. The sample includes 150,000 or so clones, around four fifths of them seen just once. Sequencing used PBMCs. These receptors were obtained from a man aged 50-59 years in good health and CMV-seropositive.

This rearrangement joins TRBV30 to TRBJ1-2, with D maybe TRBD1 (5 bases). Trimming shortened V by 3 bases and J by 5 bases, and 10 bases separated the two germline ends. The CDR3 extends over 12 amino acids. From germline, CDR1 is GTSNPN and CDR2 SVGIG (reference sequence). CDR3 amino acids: CAWRYPGYGYTF. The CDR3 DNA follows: TGTGCCTGGAGGTATCCAGGGTATGGCTACACCTTC.

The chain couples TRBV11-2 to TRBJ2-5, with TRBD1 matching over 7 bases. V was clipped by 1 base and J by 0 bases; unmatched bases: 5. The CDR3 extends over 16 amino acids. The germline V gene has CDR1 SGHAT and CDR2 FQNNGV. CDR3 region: CASSLGAGTDQETQYF. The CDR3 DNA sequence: TGTGCCAGCAGCTTAGGTGCCGGGACAGACCAAGAGACCCAGTACTTC.

CDR3 DNA sequence: TGCGCCAGCAGCTTGGCTCAGTTAAGCTACAATGAGCAGTTCTTC. It yields the protein CASSLAQLSYNEQFF. The genes are TRBV5-1 and TRBJ2-1; D unclear. Germline V CDR1 and CDR2: SGHRS, YFSETQ. The CDR3 spans 15 residues. V lost 0 bases to trimming and J lost 3 bases, with 10 bases between them.

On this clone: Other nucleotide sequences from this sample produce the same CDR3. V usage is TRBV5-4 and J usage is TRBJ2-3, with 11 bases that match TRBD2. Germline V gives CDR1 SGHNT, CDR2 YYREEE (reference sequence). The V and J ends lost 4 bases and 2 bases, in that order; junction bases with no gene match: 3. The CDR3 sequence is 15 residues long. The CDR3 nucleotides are TGTGCCAGCAGCCCGGGACTAGCGGTCACAGATACGCAGTATTTT. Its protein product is CASSPGLAVTDTQYF.

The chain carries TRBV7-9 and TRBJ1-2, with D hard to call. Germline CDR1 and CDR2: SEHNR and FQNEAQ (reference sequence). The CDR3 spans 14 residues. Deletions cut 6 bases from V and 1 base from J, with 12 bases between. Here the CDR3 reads CASRLTGNNYGYTF. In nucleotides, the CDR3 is TGTGCCAGCAGACTAACCGGGAATAACTATGGCTACACCTTC.

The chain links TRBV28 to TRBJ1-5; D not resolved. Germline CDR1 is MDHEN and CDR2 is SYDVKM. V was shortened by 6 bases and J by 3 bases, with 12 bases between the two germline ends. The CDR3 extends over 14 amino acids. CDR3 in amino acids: CASSYGRANQPQHF. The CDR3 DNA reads TGTGCCAGCAGCTACGGGAGGGCCAATCAGCCCCAGCATTTT.

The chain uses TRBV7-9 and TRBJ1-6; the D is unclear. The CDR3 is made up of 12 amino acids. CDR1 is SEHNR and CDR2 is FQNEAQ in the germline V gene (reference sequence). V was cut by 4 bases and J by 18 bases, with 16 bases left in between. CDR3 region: CASSSPSGRPHF. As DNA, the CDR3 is TGTGCCAGCAGCTCCCCTTCGGGTCGCCCCCACTTT.

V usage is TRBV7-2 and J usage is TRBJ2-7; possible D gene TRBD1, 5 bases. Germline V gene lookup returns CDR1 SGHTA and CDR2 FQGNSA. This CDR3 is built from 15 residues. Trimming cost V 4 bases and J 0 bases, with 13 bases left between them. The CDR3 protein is CASSWLDTSSYEQYF. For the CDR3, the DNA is TGTGCCAGCAGCTGGCTGGACACGAGCTCCTACGAGCAGTACTTC.